One sample yielded the 25 T cell receptor beta chains listed below, sequenced in a study of Graves' ophthalmopathy and Graves' hyperthyroidism. Investigators amplified TCR beta CDR3 regions from RNA transcripts. Amplification began with first-round RT-PCR using HTBI primers, then second-round multiplex PCR was performed. MiXCR, run by TCRdb on the multiplex PCR reads, gives a single entry per CDR3 protein. This table has almost 750,000 distinct CDR3 sequences, 35% to 50% appearing once. Sequencing input: peripheral blood. Every receptor here comes from an adult man with Graves' ophthalmopathy.

The chain uses TRBV9 and TRBJ2-6; D is ambiguous. V dropped 4 bases and J dropped 0 bases, with 14 bases sitting between them. The CDR3 length is 17 residues. Germline CDR1 and CDR2: SGDLS and YYNGEE. CDR3 loop: CASSPRTSSSGANVLTF. In DNA form, the CDR3 reads TGTGCCAGCAGCCCCCGGACCAGCAGCTCTGGGGCCAACGTCCTGACTTTC.

The chain uses TRBV25-1 and TRBJ2-5; a weak D match, TRBD1 (5 bases). CDR3 length equals 15 residues. CDR1 and CDR2 from the germline V gene are MGHDK and SYGVNS. The V end was cut by 0 bases, the J end by 5 bases, with 13 bases between. The CDR3 DNA reads TGTGCCAGCAGTGAATATTTGCAGGGTCCCGAGACCCAGTACTTC. The encoded protein is CASSEYLQGPETQYF.

The chain joins TRBV14 to TRBJ2-7, with no clear D. Germline loops: CDR1 SGHDN, CDR2 FVKESK. V was shortened by 0 bases and J by 2 bases, with 14 bases between the two germline ends. This CDR3 is 16 amino acids long. The DNA of the CDR3 is TGTGCCAGCAGCCAAGAATGGGGTTTCAAGGCCTACGAGCAGTACTTC. The encoded protein is CASSQEWGFKAYEQYF.

In this sample, this clonotype turned up a few times. The V call is TRBV29-1, the J call TRBJ2-2; D possibly corresponds to TRBD1 (5 bases). This CDR3 has 15 amino acids. Trimming left V 6 bases short and J 1 base short, with 15 bases between. Per germline, CDR1 SQVTM and CDR2 ANQGSEA. Written as DNA, the CDR3 is TGCAGCGTCCCTTCCTACCAGGGGAACACCGGGGAGCTGTTTTTT. Amino acid sequence: CSVPSYQGNTGELFF.

This clonotype has at least ten counts. The genes are TRBV7-6 and TRBJ2-7, with no clear D. The CDR3 is 14 amino acids. Germline V gene lookup returns CDR1 SGHVS and CDR2 FNYEAQ. V lost 2 bases to trimming and J lost 0 bases, with 8 bases between them. The CDR3 sequence: CASSLQTGSYEQYF. In DNA form, the CDR3 reads TGTGCCAGCAGCTTACAGACGGGCTCCTACGAGCAGTACTTC.

The sample holds a few counts of this clonotype. The gene calls are TRBV7-9 and TRBJ2-2; 7 nucleotides line up with TRBD2. V lost 6 bases to trimming and J lost 1 base; unmatched junction nucleotides: 5. The CDR3 covers 15 residues. Germline-derived CDR1 and CDR2 are SEHNR and FQNEAQ (reference sequence). CDR3 loop: CASRGGDRNTGELFF. CDR3 sequence (DNA): TGTGCCAGCAGGGGGGGGGACCGGAACACCGGGGAGCTGTTTTTT.

Worth noting for this clonotype: A read error is possible here, since a much larger clone lies one base away. The chain is built from TRBV2 and TRBJ2-6; the match to TRBD1 covers 9 bases. The CDR3 has 16 residues. In germline, CDR1 is SNHLY, CDR2 FYNNEI. CDR3 bases: TGTGCCAGCAGGGACACAGGGGGCGCTGGGGCCAGCGTCCTGACTTTC. Protein: CASRDTGGAGASVLTF.

This chain links TRBV5-8 with TRBJ1-5; no reliable D call. The germline V gene encodes CDR1 SGHTS and CDR2 YDEGEE. There are 13 residues in the CDR3. Trimming pared 4 bases from V and 5 bases from J, leaving 10 bases between. Here the CDR3 DNA reads TGTGCCAGCAGCCTGACCGACTATCAGCCCCAGCATTTT. Its protein product is CASSLTDYQPQHF.

This clonotype occurred many times. The CDR3 here is CSLGAGSEETQYF. The CDR3, as DNA: TGCAGCTTGGGGGCGGGTAGCGAAGAGACCCAGTACTTC. V usage is TRBV29-1 and J usage is TRBJ2-5; maybe TRBD1 (6 bases). CDR1 is SQVTM, CDR2 ANQGSEA, per germline. V dropped 8 bases and J dropped 3 bases, with 16 bases sitting between them. This CDR3 has 13 amino acids.

CDR3: CASSFRGGGGEKLFF. The DNA of the CDR3 is TGTGCCAGCAGCTTCAGGGGTGGAGGGGGTGAAAAACTGTTTTTT. V usage is TRBV7-6 and J usage is TRBJ1-4, with D perhaps TRBD1 (6 bases). Germline-derived CDR1 and CDR2 are SGHVS and FNYEAQ. This CDR3 comprises 15 residues. The germline V and J ends were trimmed by 3 bases and 7 bases, with 15 bases remaining between them.

The chain combines TRBV7-9 with TRBJ2-3; D is perhaps TRBD2 (6 bases). Trimming shortened V by 5 bases and J by 4 bases, and 13 bases separated the two germline ends. Germline V gene lookup returns CDR1 SEHNR and CDR2 FQNEAQ (reference sequence). The CDR3 contains 14 residues. CDR3 region: CASSQMDYADTQYF. For the CDR3, the DNA is TGTGCCAGCAGCCAAATGGACTACGCAGATACGCAGTATTTT.

The chain employs TRBV6-5 and TRBJ2-3, with D uncertain. Germline V CDR1 and CDR2: MNHEY, SVGAGI. The CDR3 is made up of 14 amino acids. Trimming cost V 0 bases and J 1 base, with 5 bases left between them. CDR3 residues: CASSYSFRTDTQYF. In DNA form, the CDR3 reads TGTGCCAGCAGTTACTCTTTTCGCACAGATACGCAGTATTTT.

The rearrangement links TRBV11-1 to TRBJ1-6, with 7 bases that match TRBD1. The V gene's germline CDR1 is SGHAT and CDR2 FQDESV (reference sequence). V lost 6 bases to trimming and J lost 9 bases; unmatched junction nucleotides: 11. The CDR3 sequence is 15 residues long. The CDR3 loop is CASSYDNRGSSPLHF. The CDR3 DNA follows: TGTGCCAGCAGTTACGATAACAGGGGAAGTTCACCCCTCCACTTT.

This clonotype appeared a few times. The chain carries TRBV6-6 and TRBJ1-6; 7 nucleotides align to TRBD1. CDR1 is MNHNY and CDR2 is SVGAGI in the germline V gene (reference sequence). J gave up 4 bases and V 5 bases, and 8 bases lay outside the gene matches. The CDR3 length is 16 residues. CDR3: CASSPGDRQYNSPLHF. The CDR3 DNA reads TGTGCCAGCAGTCCGGGGGACAGACAATATAATTCACCCCTCCACTTT.

This clonotype was found many times. The CDR3 bases are TGTGCCAGCAGCTTGCAGGGACAGGGGGTTAGAGGGACCCAGTACTTC. It encodes CASSLQGQGVRGTQYF. This chain links TRBV7-9 with TRBJ2-5; 11 bases map to TRBD1. Trimming took 3 bases from V and 7 from J; bases not matched to a gene: 10. Germline V gives CDR1 SEHNR, CDR2 FQNEAQ (reference sequence). The CDR3 loop spans 16 amino acids.

The chain joins TRBV6-5 to TRBJ1-5; 8 nucleotides line up with TRBD1. This CDR3 contains 12 residues. The germline CDR1 and CDR2 sequences are MNHEY and SVGAGI. The ends lost 7 bases at V and 15 bases at J; junction bases unmatched: 11. The CDR3 protein is CASMGRGRPLHF. The CDR3 DNA reads as TGTGCCAGCATGGGCAGGGGGCGGCCTTTGCATTTT.

The chain carries TRBV10-3 and TRBJ2-6, with D unclear. Germline V CDR1 and CDR2: ENHRY, SYGVKD. The CDR3 extends over 18 amino acids. V was trimmed by 8 bases and J by 0 bases, leaving 20 bases between them. As DNA, the CDR3 is TGTGCCATCGGCGAGACACCAACCTATGGCTCTGGGGCCAACGTCCTGACTTTC. Translated, it gives CAIGETPTYGSGANVLTF.

This rearrangement joins TRBV6-1 to TRBJ2-7, with D hard to call. Germline loops: CDR1 MNHNS, CDR2 SASEGT. This CDR3 contains 14 residues. With 6 bases removed from V and 2 bases from J, the gap between germline ends came to 14 bases. The CDR3, as DNA: TGTGCCAGCAGCCAAGCGACGTTGACCTACGAGCAGTACTTC. Amino acids: CASSQATLTYEQYF.

This chain connects TRBV6-4 to TRBJ1-1; no clear D. The CDR3 has 13 residues. Germline CDR1 is MRHNA and CDR2 is SNTAGT. V lost 0 bases to trimming and J lost 1 base, with 3 bases between them. The CDR3 bases are TGTGCCAGCAGTGACTCCGCGAACACTGAAGCTTTCTTT. This gives the protein CASSDSANTEAFF.

V and J are TRBV29-1 and TRBJ2-5, with D perhaps matching TRBD2 (6 bases). The CDR3 length is 15 residues. V was shortened by 5 bases and J by 7 bases, with 23 bases between the two germline ends. Per the germline V gene, CDR1 is SQVTM and CDR2 is ANQGSEA. CDR3 sequence reads: CSVNSWRALLGTQYF. The DNA for the CDR3 is TGCAGCGTTAACTCCTGGAGGGCGCTATTAGGGACCCAGTACTTC.

This clonotype was observed a handful of times. CDR3 nucleotide sequence: TGTGCCAGCAGCTTAATAGGCGCGGGGGAAGAGACCCAGTACTTC. As protein: CASSLIGAGEETQYF. The chain employs TRBV7-9 and TRBJ2-5; 7 bases are shared with TRBD2. With 2 bases clipped from V and 3 bases from J, the junction kept 6 bases outside the gene matches. Germline CDR1 SEHNR, CDR2 FQNEAQ (reference sequence). The CDR3 runs 15 residues.

This clonotype showed up just a few times. Written as DNA, the CDR3 is TGTGCCAGCAGCTTGTATGTACAACGTAGAGGTGGCTACACCTTC. Its protein product is CASSLYVQRRGGYTF. J is TRBJ1-2 and V is TRBV5-8; no reliable D call. The length of the CDR3 is 15 residues. CDR1 and CDR2 (germline): SGHTS, YDEGEE. V was pared by 1 base and J by 7 bases, with 17 bases between.

Concerning this clonotype: No conserved phenylalanine or tryptophan ends this CDR3, so it is likely a read error. No DNA is shown, since the ends of the CDR3 on it are uncertain; the CDR3 is the one TCRdb lists. The chain carries TRBV15 and TRBJ2-6. The length of the CDR3 is 9 amino acids, counting both ends. The V gene's germline CDR1 is LNHNV and CDR2 YYDKDF (reference sequence). The CDR3 region is CATSRLLMT.

The chain employs TRBV16 and TRBJ2-7; 8 bases are a match to TRBD1. The junction had 6 bases not matched to a gene; V was cut back by 2 bases and J by 3 bases. CDR3 length: 15 amino acids. From germline, CDR1 is KGHSY and CDR2 FQNENV. CDR3 in amino acids: CASSQEYRGYYEQYF. CDR3 nucleotide sequence: TGTGCCAGCAGCCAAGAATACAGGGGGTACTACGAGCAGTACTTC.

This clonotype has a handful of counts. V gene TRBV20-1 combines with J gene TRBJ2-5, with 7 bases lining up with TRBD2. This CDR3 spans 13 amino acids. CDR1 is DFQATT, CDR2 SNEGSKA, per germline (reference sequence). V lost 5 bases, J lost 3 bases, and 6 bases stayed unmatched. The CDR3, as DNA: TGCAGTGCTGCCAAGGCGGGGGAAGAGACCCAGTACTTC. Its translation: CSAAKAGEETQYF.